The present TCR beta chain was sequenced within a study of cytomegalovirus exposure and HLA in healthy donors. A multiplex PCR was run with 60 Vbeta primers and 13 Jbeta primers. Method: immunoSEQ multiplex PCR; TCRdb's copy keeps in-frame clones and lacks some. This sample has around 190,000 clones, with about 83% found just once. This clone was observed a handful of times. CDR3 size: 16 residues. CDR1 is MGHDK, CDR2 SYGVNS, per germline. V was shortened by 6 bases and J by 4 bases, with 18 bases between the two germline ends. Input material: PBMCs. J is TRBJ2-2 and V is TRBV25-1, with D unresolved. This receptor was obtained from a man between 40 and 49 years old in good health and CMV-seropositive. CDR3 coding DNA: TGTGCCAGCAGCGCCAGTTTCCTTGTAAGCACCGGGGAGCTGTTTTTT. This translates into CASSASFLVSTGELFF.